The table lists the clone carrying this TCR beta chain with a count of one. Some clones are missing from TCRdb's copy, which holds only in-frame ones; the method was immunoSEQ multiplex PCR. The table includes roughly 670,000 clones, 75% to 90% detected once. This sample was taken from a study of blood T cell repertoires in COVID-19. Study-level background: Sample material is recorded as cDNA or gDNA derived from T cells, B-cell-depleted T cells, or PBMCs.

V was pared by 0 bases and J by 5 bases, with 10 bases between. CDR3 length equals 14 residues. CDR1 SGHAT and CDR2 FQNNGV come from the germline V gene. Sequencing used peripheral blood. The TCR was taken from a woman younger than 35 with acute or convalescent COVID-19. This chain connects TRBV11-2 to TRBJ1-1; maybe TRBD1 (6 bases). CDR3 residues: CASSLDRGWTEAFF. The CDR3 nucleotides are TGTGCCAGCAGCTTAGATAGGGGGTGGACTGAAGCTTTCTTT.